This is a list of T cell receptor beta chains from one sample in a study of vaccination and CD4 T cells after COVID-19. Using its own MiXCR run on the PCR reads, TCRdb lists one record per CDR3 protein. The table shows 13,000 or so distinct CDR3 sequences, with about 30% occurring only once. The antigens for these receptors are not known. The sample taken for sequencing was CD4+ T cells from blood, cultured in vitro. Source of these receptors: a human donor who had recovered from COVID-19. Both conserved end residues are part of each CDR3. Fields, in order: J gene, V gene, clone size, CDR3 protein. The listing skips clone size in some rows; elsewhere it reads once, few, many or a size class.

TRBJ1-2 | TRBV27 | . | CASSETMLPYGYTF
TRBJ1-5 | TRBV4-1 | . | CASSQDLYRDRGNQPQHF
TRBJ1-1 | TRBV29-1 | . | CSVGAGWWTEAFF
TRBJ2-3 | TRBV19 | few | CASSPGDTQYF
TRBJ2-5 | TRBV15 | few | CATSRDREETQYF
TRBJ2-7 | TRBV20-1 | . | CSANRLGYEQYF
TRBJ1-3 | TRBV20-1 | . | CSAKDREGNTIYF
TRBJ1-2 | TRBV12-3/TRBV12-4 | . | CASSTDSYYGYTF
TRBJ2-7 | TRBV2 | . | CASISTFLGRGVSYEQYF
TRBJ2-1 | TRBV11-2 | . | CASSLLAGGAYNEQFF
TRBJ1-1 | TRBV20-1 | . | CSARTDSNTEAFF
TRBJ1-1 | TRBV6-5 | few | CASSLKEGTEAFF
TRBJ1-1 | TRBV6-1 | . | CASKLQGRGTEAFF
TRBJ1-1 | TRBV25-1 | few | CASSEFGDPGAFF
. | TRBV5-6 | . | CASSLEGPRTQYF
TRBJ1-1 | TRBV10-3 | few | CAISGGPATEAFF
TRBJ2-5 | TRBV5-4 | . | CASSLRETQYF
TRBJ1-2 | TRBV12-3/TRBV12-4 | few | CASSTAGTARGYTF
TRBJ2-3 | TRBV4-1 | once | CASSQDFPSDTDTQYF
TRBJ1-3 | TRBV18 | . | CASSPPSGDTTIYF
TRBJ1-6 | TRBV5-1 | . | CASSLEAGRDSPLHF
TRBJ1-1 | TRBV7-7 | . | CASSRYCTEAFF
TRBJ1-2 | TRBV30 | . | CAWSRWVNGYTF
TRBJ2-1 | TRBV9 | . | CASSVEERGEQFF
TRBJ2-7 | TRBV5-1 | . | CASSVSRGLTYEQYF
TRBJ1-3 | TRBV20-1 | . | CSAPMTGDSGNTIYF
TRBJ2-5 | TRBV7-9 | few | CASSLALAGGETQYF
TRBJ1-2 | TRBV7-2 | few | CASSQYRGANYGYTF
TRBJ1-5 | TRBV6-1 | few | CASSPGTGGVGGNQPQHF
TRBJ1-5 | TRBV5-5 | few | CASSLVSNQPQHF
TRBJ2-3 | TRBV5-1 | . | CASSLGESTDTQYF
TRBJ2-1 | TRBV6-1 | few | CASSGTPIAYNEQFF
TRBJ1-1 | TRBV6-2/TRBV6-3 | few | CASKLSGGSEAFF
TRBJ2-3 | TRBV5-1 | . | CASSLLGTGSADTQYF
TRBJ1-2 | TRBV6-2/TRBV6-3 | few | CASVLGQGVYGYTF
TRBJ2-1 | TRBV5-1 | . | CASSLTGTSSYNEQFF
TRBJ2-3 | TRBV7-7 | . | CASSSLAGGLSDTQYF